The T cell receptor (beta chain) described here comes from a study of blood T cells in healthy people across ages. A second PCR of 7 to 11 cycles used a sample-barcoded 5' primer and a J-beta primer mix. TCRdb called the 5' RACE reads again in MiXCR, with one record for every CDR3 protein. The table includes about 1.5 million distinct CDR3 sequences, approximately 43% detected once. Sequencing input: blood. This TCR came from a woman younger than 30 in good health.

CDR3 nucleotide sequence: TGTGCCAGCGGTGATGAAAAACTGTTTTTT. Its protein is CASGDEKLFF. This chain joins TRBV28 and TRBJ1-4; no clear D gene. This CDR3 has 10 amino acids. The germline V and J ends were trimmed by 8 bases and 6 bases, with 4 bases remaining between them. The V gene's germline CDR1 is MDHEN and CDR2 SYDVKM.